Below are 19 T cell receptor beta chains sequenced from a single sample in a study of T cells in Graves' hyperthyroidism and ophthalmopathy. TCR beta CDR3 regions were amplified from RNA transcripts. First-round RT-PCR of the TCR CDR3 relied on the HTBI primer set. TCRdb re-called the multiplex PCR reads through MiXCR, storing one row per CDR3 protein. The data contain approximately 370,000 distinct CDR3 sequences, under 15% of them singletons. The source material was blood. The receptors come from a woman in her twenties or thirties with Graves' hyperthyroidism.

In this sample, this clonotype turned up many times. The genes are TRBV24-1 and TRBJ2-1; TRBD2 matches 7 bases. Germline lookup yields CDR1 KGHDR and CDR2 SFDVKD. Trimming took 5 bases from V and 0 from J; bases not matched to a gene: 3. This CDR3 has 15 residues. The CDR3 loop reads CATSASGSSYNEQFF. In nucleotides, the CDR3 is TGTGCCACCAGTGCTAGCGGTAGCTCCTACAATGAGCAGTTCTTC.

In this sample, this clonotype turned up many times. J is TRBJ2-7 and V is TRBV10-3; D is possibly TRBD2 (6 bases). Trimming pared 7 bases from V and 0 bases from J, leaving 16 bases between. CDR3 length: 15 amino acids. CDR1 ENHRY and CDR2 SYGVKD come from the germline V gene. CDR3 nucleotide sequence: TGTGCCATCAAATCCGGGACTCCTAGCTCCTACGAGCAGTACTTC. Translating it yields CAIKSGTPSSYEQYF.

The CDR3 loop reads CASSLKIIYTEAFF. The CDR3 DNA reads as TGTGCCAGCAGCTTGAAGATTATTTACACTGAAGCTTTCTTT. The V gene is TRBV5-6, the J gene TRBJ1-1; D not resolved. Germline-derived CDR1 and CDR2 are SGHDT and YYEEEE. The CDR3 is made up of 14 amino acids. Trimming left V 1 base short and J 3 bases short, with 10 bases between.

At least ten counts were recorded for this clonotype. The gene calls are TRBV28 and TRBJ2-5; the D is unclear. Between the trimmed V and J ends, which lost 4 bases and 2 bases, there was a span of 11 bases. This CDR3 is 14 amino acids long. Germline-derived CDR1 and CDR2 are MDHEN and SYDVKM. The CDR3 protein is CASSSTVFQETQYF. The CDR3 nucleotides are TGTGCCAGCAGTTCGACGGTGTTTCAAGAGACCCAGTACTTC.

This clonotype was seen a few times. The chain combines TRBV12-5 with TRBJ2-2; D perhaps matches TRBD2 (6 bases). This CDR3 spans 14 amino acids. Germline CDR1 LGHNT, CDR2 FRNRAP. Between the trimmed V and J ends, which lost 8 bases and 7 bases, there was a span of 17 bases. CDR3: CASSAGTASGELFF. DNA for the CDR3: TGTGCTAGTTCGGCGGGGACCGCGAGCGGGGAGCTGTTTTTT.

The chain uses TRBV27 and TRBJ1-2; maybe TRBD1 (5 bases). CDR1 is MNHEY, CDR2 SMNVEV, per germline (reference sequence). V was cut by 4 bases and J by 2 bases, with 14 bases left in between. CDR3 length: 15 amino acids. The CDR3 DNA follows: TGTGCCAGCAGTTGGAAGAGGGACGCAAACTATGGCTACACCTTC. The encoded protein is CASSWKRDANYGYTF.

This clonotype has only a few counts. The chain is built from TRBV20-1 and TRBJ2-2; D not certain. Trimming cost V 5 bases and J 4 bases, with 17 bases left between them. CDR1 DFQATT and CDR2 SNEGSKA come from the germline V gene (reference sequence). This CDR3 has 15 residues. The CDR3 nucleotides read TGCAGTGCTTTGGAGACTTCGGCAGGCACCGGGGAGCTGTTTTTT. It specifies CSALETSAGTGELFF.

This clonotype has at least ten counts. The V call is TRBV11-2, the J call TRBJ1-4, with a weak D call TRBD1 (5 bases). V was trimmed by 6 bases and J by 0 bases, leaving 11 bases between them. The CDR3 contains 15 residues. The germline CDR1 and CDR2 sequences are SGHAT and FQNNGV. The CDR3 region is CASRKGTATNEKLFF. DNA for the CDR3: TGTGCCAGCAGAAAGGGGACGGCAACTAATGAAAAACTGTTTTTT.

This clonotype has ten or more counts. The V call is TRBV29-1, the J call TRBJ2-1; 12 positions match TRBD2. Germline values: CDR1 SQVTM, CDR2 ANQGSEA. This CDR3 is built from 18 residues. J lost 2 bases, V lost 3 bases, and 11 bases had no gene match. CDR3: CSVEGASGRVVTYNEQFF. DNA of the CDR3: TGCAGCGTTGAGGGAGCTAGCGGGAGGGTAGTAACCTACAATGAGCAGTTCTTC.

This clonotype was recorded at least ten times. V is TRBV27 and J is TRBJ1-4; TRBD1 aligns across 9 bases. After removal of 8 bases from V and 5 bases from J, the junction contained 12 bases not matched to a gene. CDR3 length: 16 amino acids. Germline V gene data show CDR1 as MNHEY and CDR2 as SMNVEV (reference sequence). CDR3 sequence: CASRPLGGQGNEKLFF. The CDR3 DNA is TGTGCCAGCCGCCCCCTTGGAGGACAGGGGAATGAAAAACTGTTTTTT.

This clonotype was counted many times. This chain links TRBV12-3 or TRBV12-4 with TRBJ2-7; 12 bases fit TRBD1. Trimming at V came to 4 bases and at J to 2 bases, leaving 6 bases not matched to a gene. This CDR3 comprises 16 residues. The CDR3 bases are TGTGCCAGCAGTTCCCGGGACAGGGGGCCCACCTACGAGCAGTACTTC. It specifies CASSSRDRGPTYEQYF.

This clonotype was observed a few times. This chain uses TRBV28 with TRBJ2-6, with 13 bases matching TRBD2. The CDR3 has 20 residues. The trim removed 4 bases at V and 1 base at J, leaving 10 bases unmatched. Looked up from germline, CDR1 is MDHEN and CDR2 is SYDVKM. This CDR3 is CASSSTGLAGVVSGANVLTF. The CDR3 DNA follows: TGTGCCAGCAGTTCAACCGGACTAGCGGGAGTTGTGTCTGGGGCCAACGTCCTGACTTTC.

As concerns this clonotype: Its ends do not fully match the called genes, so a read error is possible. The V and J genes are TRBV28 and TRBJ1-6; D is possibly TRBD1 (5 bases). The CDR3 has 16 amino acids. Germline lookup yields CDR1 MDHEN and CDR2 SYDVKM. The CDR3 protein is CASSFPTGSSNSPLHF. For the CDR3, the DNA is TGTGCCAGCAGTTTCCCTACAGGCTCCTCTAATTCACCCCTCCACTTT. Drawing the rest from reference TRBV28 and TRBJ1-6, the complete variable domain is DVKVTQSSRYLVKRTGEKVFLECVQDMDHENMFWYRQDPGLGLRLIYFSYDVKMKEKGDIPEGYSVSREKKERFSLILESASTNQTSMYLCASSFPTGSSNSPLHFGNGTRLTVT.

The V call is TRBV3-1, the J call TRBJ2-3; 9 positions agree with TRBD2. V shed 3 bases, J shed 4 bases, and the junction held 11 bases outside the gene matches. Germline V CDR1 and CDR2: LGHDT, YNNKEL (reference sequence). This CDR3 has 17 residues. The CDR3 DNA follows: TGTGCCAGCAGCCAGTACGCTAGCGGGGAGGGACCAGATACGCAGTATTTT. Residues: CASSQYASGEGPDTQYF.

This clonotype occurred many times. The chain links TRBV28 to TRBJ1-2; D is ambiguous. CDR3 length: 15 amino acids. V lost 2 bases and J 2 bases, leaving 12 bases between the germline ends. CDR1 and CDR2 from the germline V gene are MDHEN and SYDVKM. CDR3 residues: CASSLVSRGNYGYTF. As DNA, the CDR3 is TGTGCCAGCAGTTTAGTCTCACGGGGAAACTATGGCTACACCTTC.

CDR3 sequence: CASSQEGSVGYEQYF. The CDR3 bases are TGTGCCAGCAGCCAAGAGGGGAGTGTGGGCTACGAGCAGTACTTC. The chain combines TRBV4-2 with TRBJ2-7; D is possibly TRBD2 (5 bases). The CDR3 length is 15 residues. The V gene's germline CDR1 is LGHNA and CDR2 YNFKEQ. V lost 0 bases, J lost 3 bases, and 12 bases lay in between.

V gene TRBV3-1 combines with J gene TRBJ2-4; the match to TRBD1 covers 10 bases. The V segment lost 4 bases and the J segment 11 bases; nucleotides outside the gene matches: 8. The germline gives CDR1 LGHDT, CDR2 YNNKEL (reference sequence). CDR3 length: 14 residues. The CDR3 DNA follows: TGTGCCAGCAGCCCCACCGGGACAGGGGAGTTTCAGTACTTC. This codes for CASSPTGTGEFQYF.

The chain recombines TRBV5-5 with TRBJ1-2; D remains unclear. Per germline, CDR1 SGHKS and CDR2 YYEKEE (reference sequence). Trimming shortened V by 1 base and J by 6 bases, and 10 bases separated the two germline ends. This CDR3 comprises 13 residues. Here the CDR3 DNA reads TGTGCCAGCAGCTTGTCCGGGATCGATGGCTACACCTTC. Residues: CASSLSGIDGYTF.

V gene TRBV4-1 combines with J gene TRBJ2-4; D might be TRBD2 (7 bases). V was shortened by 2 bases and J by 7 bases, with 21 bases between the two germline ends. This CDR3 spans 17 amino acids. Germline CDR1 is MGHRA and CDR2 is YSYEKL. The CDR3 DNA reads TGCGCCAGCAGCCAACTTGGAAGACAGGCGGGGGTGAACATTCAGTACTTC. It translates to CASSQLGRQAGVNIQYF.